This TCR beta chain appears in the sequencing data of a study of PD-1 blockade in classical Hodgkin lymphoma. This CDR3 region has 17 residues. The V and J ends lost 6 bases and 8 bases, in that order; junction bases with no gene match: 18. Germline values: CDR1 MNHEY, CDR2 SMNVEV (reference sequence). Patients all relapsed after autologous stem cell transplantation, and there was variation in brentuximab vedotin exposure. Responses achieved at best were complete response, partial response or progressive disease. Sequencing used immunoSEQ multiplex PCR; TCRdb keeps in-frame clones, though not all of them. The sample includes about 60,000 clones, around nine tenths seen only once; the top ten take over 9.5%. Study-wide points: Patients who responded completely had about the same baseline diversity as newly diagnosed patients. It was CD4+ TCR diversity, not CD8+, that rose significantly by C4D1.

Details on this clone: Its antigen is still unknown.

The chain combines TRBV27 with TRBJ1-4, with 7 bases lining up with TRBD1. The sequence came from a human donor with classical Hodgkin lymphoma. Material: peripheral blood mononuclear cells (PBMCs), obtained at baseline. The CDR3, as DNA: TGTGCCAGCAGCCCGACTGGGGACAGAACTACTTGGGAAAAACTGTTTTTT. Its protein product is CASSPTGDRTTWEKLFF.